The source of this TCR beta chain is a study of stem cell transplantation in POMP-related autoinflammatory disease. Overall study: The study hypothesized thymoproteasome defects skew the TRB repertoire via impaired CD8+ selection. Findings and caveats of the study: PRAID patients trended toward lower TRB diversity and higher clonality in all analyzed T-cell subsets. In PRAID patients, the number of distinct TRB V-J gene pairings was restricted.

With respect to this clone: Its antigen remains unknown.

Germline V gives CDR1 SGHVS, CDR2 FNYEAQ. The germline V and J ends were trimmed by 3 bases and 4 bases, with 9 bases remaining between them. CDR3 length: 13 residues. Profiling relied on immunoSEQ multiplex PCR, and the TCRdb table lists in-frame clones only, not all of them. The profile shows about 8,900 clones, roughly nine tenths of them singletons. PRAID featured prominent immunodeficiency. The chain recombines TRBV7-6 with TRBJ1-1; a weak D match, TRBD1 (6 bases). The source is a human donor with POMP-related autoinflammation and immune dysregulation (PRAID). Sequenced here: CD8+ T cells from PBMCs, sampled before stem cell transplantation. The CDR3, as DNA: TGTGCCAGCAGCTTCACAGGGCGCACTGAAGCTTTCTTT. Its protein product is CASSFTGRTEAFF.